This passage covers 32 T cell receptor beta chains from one sample sequenced in a study of shared clonotypes between healthy human individuals. Measured with immunoSEQ multiplex PCR; TCRdb has only the in-frame clones, and not every one. The table lists approximately 2.3 million clones, just over 90% of them singletons. Sequencing was carried out using naive CD4+ T cells from PBMCs. Subset: CD45RA+ positively selected. These receptors came from a man in his late teens or twenties in good health. Some clones in this sample may be carry-over from other donors' samples.

This chain connects TRBV5-1 to TRBJ1-1; weak D call: TRBD1 (5 bases). This CDR3 contains 15 residues. Between the trimmed V and J ends, which lost 4 bases and 2 bases, there was a span of 15 bases. CDR1 and CDR2 (germline): SGHRS, YFSETQ. CDR3 in amino acids: CASSPSGTHNTEAFF. CDR3 sequence (DNA): TGCGCCAGCAGCCCGAGTGGGACCCACAACACTGAAGCTTTCTTT.

J is TRBJ1-2 and V is TRBV30; D might be TRBD1 (5 bases). The germline V and J ends were trimmed by 2 bases and 2 bases, with 18 bases remaining between them. The CDR3 sequence is 16 residues long. Germline V gene data show CDR1 as GTSNPN and CDR2 as SVGIG (reference sequence). The CDR3 DNA sequence: TGTGCCTGGAGTCGAATCGGGGACCAGAGCAACTATGGCTACACCTTC. This translates into CAWSRIGDQSNYGYTF.

The chain is built from TRBV18 and TRBJ2-7; 14 bases align to TRBD2. V was pared by 4 bases and J by 2 bases, with 7 bases of the junction left unmatched. The CDR3 length is 17 residues. CDR1 is KGHSH, CDR2 LQKENI, per germline. The CDR3 loop reads CASSQGTSGSSAYEQYF. The CDR3 DNA follows: TGTGCCAGCTCACAAGGGACTAGCGGGAGTTCGGCCTACGAGCAGTACTTC.

The chain employs TRBV5-4 and TRBJ2-7; 13 nucleotides line up with TRBD2. There are 18 residues in the CDR3. Germline assignment: CDR1 SGHNT and CDR2 YYREEE (reference sequence). V lost 0 bases, J lost 6 bases, and 12 bases stayed unmatched. The DNA for the CDR3 is TGTGCCAGCAGCTTGGGACTAGCGGGAGGTAGAGGTATAGGCGAGCAGTACTTC. Protein sequence: CASSLGLAGGRGIGEQYF.

V usage is TRBV5-1 and J usage is TRBJ2-3; the match to TRBD2 covers 8 bases. V lost 7 bases, J lost 2 bases, and 3 bases stayed unmatched. Germline lookup yields CDR1 SGHRS and CDR2 YFSETQ. The CDR3 consists of 13 residues. The DNA for the CDR3 is TGCGCCAGCGGTAGCGGGGACACAGATACGCAGTATTTT. Residues: CASGSGDTDTQYF.

The V and J genes are TRBV4-1 and TRBJ2-3; 7 nucleotides match TRBD1. CDR1 and CDR2 (germline): MGHRA, YSYEKL. This CDR3 is 17 amino acids long. The junction had 9 bases not matched to a gene; V was cut back by 0 bases and J by 3 bases. The CDR3 spells CASSQDRLGRGTDTQYF. Here the CDR3 DNA reads TGCGCCAGCAGCCAAGATAGGCTCGGCAGGGGGACAGATACGCAGTATTTT.

The chain uses TRBV11-2 and TRBJ2-1, with 9 bases lining up with TRBD2. CDR3 length: 15 amino acids. The junction had 7 bases not matched to a gene; V was cut back by 4 bases and J by 6 bases. Germline loops: CDR1 SGHAT, CDR2 FQNNGV. The CDR3 DNA sequence: TGTGCCAGCAGCTCTTTAGCGGGAGAGCTCAATGAGCAGTTCTTC. Translation gives CASSSLAGELNEQFF. Using reference TRBV11-2 and TRBJ2-1 for the parts outside the CDR3, the full variable domain is EAGVAQSPRYKIIEKRQSVAFWCNPISGHATLYWYQQILGQGPKLLIQFQNNGVVDDSQLPKDRFSAERLKGVDSTLKIQPAKLEDSAVYLCASSSLAGELNEQFFGPGTRLTVL.

The V call is TRBV6-1, the J call TRBJ1-2, with 7 positions matching TRBD1. Losses at the gene ends were 8 bases for V and 4 bases for J; bases not matched to a gene: 10. Germline V lookup: CDR1 MNHNS, CDR2 SASEGT. This CDR3 comprises 14 residues. CDR3 in amino acids: CASHETGIFYGYTF. The CDR3 coding sequence is TGTGCCAGCCATGAGACAGGGATTTTCTATGGCTACACCTTC.

V is TRBV9 and J is TRBJ2-4, with D tentatively TRBD1 (5 bases). V was cut by 3 bases and J by 0 bases, with 16 bases left in between. Germline CDR1 is SGDLS and CDR2 is YYNGEE. The CDR3 loop spans 17 amino acids. The CDR3 loop reads CASSGETLRVAKNIQYF. The CDR3 DNA is TGTGCCAGCAGCGGAGAAACCCTCAGGGTAGCCAAAAACATTCAGTACTTC.

This chain uses TRBV18 with TRBJ2-5, with 7 nucleotides matching TRBD2. Unmatched junction bases numbered 1, after V lost 4 bases and J lost 5 bases. The germline V gene encodes CDR1 KGHSH and CDR2 LQKENI. The CDR3 has 12 amino acids. The DNA of the CDR3 is TGTGCCAGCTCACGGGAGGGGGAGACCCAGTACTTC. As protein: CASSREGETQYF.

The chain links TRBV15 to TRBJ2-7; TRBD2 aligns across 8 bases. The trim removed 6 bases at V and 5 bases at J, leaving 9 bases unmatched. Germline CDR1 LNHNV, CDR2 YYDKDF (reference sequence). CDR3 length: 14 residues. DNA of the CDR3: TGTGCCACCAGGGACGGGACTAGAACGGACGAGCAGTACTTC. Amino acid sequence: CATRDGTRTDEQYF.

V gene TRBV28 combines with J gene TRBJ1-2; D ambiguous. The CDR3 is 16 residues long. Germline CDR1 reads MDHEN; CDR2 reads SYDVKM. Trimming removed 3 bases at V and 7 bases at J, with 21 bases between. CDR3 loop: CASSLSGLLAAIGYTF. The CDR3 region has the DNA TGTGCCAGCAGTTTGTCCGGCCTACTCGCTGCTATTGGCTACACCTTC.

Concerning this clone: Other nucleotide sequences in the sample specify the same CDR3. CDR3 DNA: TGCGCCAGCAGCCTGGCGTTAGCGGGAACAGATACGCAGTATTTT. Translation: CASSLALAGTDTQYF. The gene calls are TRBV5-1 and TRBJ2-3, with TRBD2 matching 8 bases. The junction had 7 bases not matched to a gene; V was cut back by 4 bases and J by 3 bases. Germline CDR1 SGHRS, CDR2 YFSETQ. The CDR3 has 15 residues.

V usage is TRBV5-4 and J usage is TRBJ1-2, with 9 positions matching TRBD1. This CDR3 spans 15 amino acids. Trimming cost V 4 bases and J 5 bases; bases outside gene matches: 9. Germline values: CDR1 SGHNT, CDR2 YYREEE (reference sequence). CDR3: CASSGQDRGRYGYTF. As DNA, the CDR3 is TGTGCCAGCAGCGGCCAGGACAGGGGCCGATATGGCTACACCTTC.

This clone was recorded only once. The chain is built from TRBV5-1 and TRBJ2-5; 11 nucleotides line up with TRBD2. This CDR3 contains 15 residues. CDR1 and CDR2 (germline): SGHRS, YFSETQ. Unmatched junction bases numbered 3, after V lost 4 bases and J lost 1 base. This CDR3 reads CASSPTSGIQETQYF. The CDR3 bases are TGCGCCAGCAGCCCGACTAGCGGGATCCAAGAGACCCAGTACTTC.

The rearrangement uses TRBV7-9 and TRBJ2-1, with 7 bases fitting TRBD2. The CDR3 has 17 amino acids. From germline, CDR1 is SEHNR and CDR2 FQNEAQ (reference sequence). V lost 1 base to trimming and J lost 1 base; unmatched junction nucleotides: 7. This CDR3 reads CASSLGGGLGSYNEQFF. CDR3 bases: TGTGCCAGCAGCTTAGGGGGCGGACTAGGGTCCTACAATGAGCAGTTCTTC.

This chain uses TRBV28 with TRBJ2-7; 9 nucleotides match TRBD1. The V segment lost 3 bases and the J segment 2 bases; nucleotides outside the gene matches: 5. The CDR3 length is 15 residues. CDR1 is MDHEN, CDR2 SYDVKM, per germline. CDR3 bases: TGTGCCAGCAGTTTTGAGGGACAGGGTGCCTACGAGCAGTACTTC. Its protein product is CASSFEGQGAYEQYF.

The rearrangement uses TRBV27 and TRBJ2-7; 10 bases match TRBD2. Germline-derived CDR1 and CDR2 are MNHEY and SMNVEV (reference sequence). V lost 5 bases to trimming and J lost 3 bases; unmatched junction nucleotides: 13. CDR3 length: 17 amino acids. Here the CDR3 reads CASSPVTPLAGDYEQYF. The CDR3 DNA reads TGTGCCAGCAGTCCAGTCACCCCCCTAGCGGGAGACTACGAGCAGTACTTC.

On this clone: In the same sample, other DNA sequences code for this CDR3. The chain has TRBV19 and TRBJ1-4; no firm D call. The CDR3 has 15 residues. Germline lookup yields CDR1 LNHDA and CDR2 SQIVND (reference sequence). The ends were cut back, 3 bases at V and 2 bases at J, with 10 bases in the middle. The CDR3 bases are TGTGCCAGTAGTATCCGAGGGAGGACTAATGAAAAACTGTTTTTT. Protein: CASSIRGRTNEKLFF.

Comments on this clone: Different DNA sequences within this sample yield the same CDR3. The chain combines TRBV5-6 with TRBJ2-7; 7 bases fit TRBD1. V gave up 6 bases and J gave up 4 bases; unmatched junction bases: 7. There are 13 residues in the CDR3. Germline CDR1 reads SGHDT; CDR2 reads YYEEEE. CDR3 region: CASNRGLGYEQYF. For the CDR3, the DNA is TGTGCCAGCAACAGGGGATTAGGGTACGAGCAGTACTTC.

Regarding this clone: Other DNA sequences in the sample encode the same CDR3. The J gene is TRBJ2-7, the V gene TRBV18, with D tentatively TRBD1 or TRBD2 (5 bases each). The CDR3 has 11 amino acids. V was trimmed by 3 bases and J by 6 bases, leaving 6 bases between them. Germline lookup yields CDR1 KGHSH and CDR2 LQKENI. CDR3 sequence reads: CASSPGVEQYF. Here the CDR3 DNA reads TGTGCCAGCTCACCGGGGGTCGAGCAGTACTTC.

This rearrangement joins TRBV5-1 to TRBJ2-3; D remains unclear. Germline V gene lookup returns CDR1 SGHRS and CDR2 YFSETQ. The V end lost 4 bases, the J end lost 1 base, and 7 bases lay between the germline ends. This CDR3 contains 13 residues. The chain's CDR3 is CASSVTRTDTQYF. The DNA of the CDR3 is TGCGCCAGCAGCGTCACCCGCACAGATACGCAGTATTTT.

The V call is TRBV7-8, the J call TRBJ2-1; perhaps TRBD2 as D (5 bases). Trimming took 1 base from V and 9 from J, leaving 16 bases between them. This CDR3 spans 15 amino acids. The germline V gene has CDR1 SGHVS and CDR2 FQNEAQ. The CDR3, as DNA: TGTGCCAGCAGCTTAGTAGGGAGACTCGACTTTGAGCAGTTCTTC. Protein sequence: CASSLVGRLDFEQFF.

To note about this clone: The same CDR3 also results from other DNA sequences found in this sample. The chain joins TRBV5-1 to TRBJ2-7; D is uncertain. This CDR3 is 13 amino acids long. V was shortened by 0 bases and J by 4 bases, with 8 bases between the two germline ends. Looked up from germline, CDR1 is SGHRS and CDR2 is YFSETQ. For the CDR3, the DNA is TGCGCCAGCAGCTTGGATCCTTCTTACGAGCAGTACTTC. Translation gives CASSLDPSYEQYF. Looking up the rest from reference TRBV5-1 and TRBJ2-7 gives the full variable domain: KAGVTQTPRYLIKTRGQQVTLSCSPISGHRSVSWYQQTPGQGLQFLFEYFSETQRNKGNFPGRFSGRQFSNSRSEMNVSTLELGDSALYLCASSLDPSYEQYFGPGTRLTVT.

The chain recombines TRBV6-1 with TRBJ2-7; possibly TRBD2 for D (6 bases). The CDR3 covers 15 residues. Per the germline V gene, CDR1 is MNHNS and CDR2 is SASEGT. Between the trimmed V and J ends, which lost 5 bases and 4 bases, there was a span of 18 bases. In DNA form, the CDR3 reads TGTGCCAGCAGTCCCTTCCGAGAGGGGAGGTACGAGCAGTACTTC. This encodes CASSPFREGRYEQYF.

In its sample, this clone was seen once. V usage is TRBV18 and J usage is TRBJ2-7, with a possible D match to TRBD2 (5 bases). This CDR3 spans 17 amino acids. Germline-derived CDR1 and CDR2 are KGHSH and LQKENI. Trimming pared 1 base from V and 5 bases from J, leaving 21 bases between. CDR3 coding DNA: TGTGCCAGCTCACCACTCATGTCATCGCGGTTCGGGGACGAGCAGTACTTC. This translates into CASSPLMSSRFGDEQYF.

The chain recombines TRBV7-2 with TRBJ2-2; TRBD1 matches 8 bases. V was clipped by 6 bases and J by 7 bases; unmatched bases: 7. The length of the CDR3 is 14 residues. Per germline, CDR1 SGHTA and CDR2 FQGNSA. The CDR3 here is CASSGQGSDGELFF. The CDR3 nucleotides read TGTGCCAGCAGTGGACAGGGTAGTGACGGGGAGCTGTTTTTT.

Details on this clone: The identical CDR3 is also encoded by other nucleotide sequences in the sample. The chain uses TRBV18 and TRBJ2-3; possible D gene TRBD1, 6 bases. This CDR3 has 15 amino acids. CDR1 is KGHSH and CDR2 is LQKENI in the germline V gene. Trimming left V 1 base short and J 0 bases short, with 8 bases between. The DNA of the CDR3 is TGTGCCAGCTCACCACGGCAGGGGAGCACAGATACGCAGTATTTT. As protein: CASSPRQGSTDTQYF.

The gene calls are TRBV7-9 and TRBJ1-2, with a possible D match to TRBD1 (6 bases). Between the trimmed V and J ends, which lost 5 bases and 4 bases, there was a span of 14 bases. Germline V gene lookup returns CDR1 SEHNR and CDR2 FQNEAQ (reference sequence). The CDR3 sequence is 14 residues long. CDR3 loop: CASSPSTGVYGYTF. CDR3 bases: TGTGCCAGCAGCCCCTCGACAGGAGTCTATGGCTACACCTTC. Based on the CDR3 plus reference TRBV7-9 and TRBJ1-2, the full variable domain is DTGVSQNPRHKITKRGQNVTFRCDPISEHNRLYWYRQTLGQGPEFLTYFQNEAQLEKSRLLSDRFSAERPKGSFSTLEIQRTEQGDSAMYLCASSPSTGVYGYTFGSGTRLTVV.

The V and J genes are TRBV2 and TRBJ1-2, with 8 bases fitting TRBD1. V was pared by 7 bases and J by 5 bases, with 9 bases of the junction left unmatched. The CDR3 is 14 amino acids. Per the germline V gene, CDR1 is SNHLY and CDR2 is FYNNEI. The CDR3 DNA sequence: TGTGCCAGCAACCCTCGGACAGGGTTTTATGGCTACACCTTC. Its protein product is CASNPRTGFYGYTF.

This clone was found a few times. The rearrangement links TRBV27 to TRBJ1-1; D ambiguous. V lost 3 bases to trimming and J lost 5 bases, with 10 bases between them. Germline V CDR1 and CDR2: MNHEY, SMNVEV (reference sequence). This CDR3 spans 13 amino acids. The DNA for the CDR3 is TGTGCCAGCAGTTTTAACCGGGAGACTGAAGCTTTCTTT. Encoded protein: CASSFNRETEAFF.

The rearrangement joins TRBV28 to TRBJ2-2; unclear D gene. Germline lookup yields CDR1 MDHEN and CDR2 SYDVKM. This CDR3 is 11 amino acids long. Trimming shortened V by 8 bases and J by 9 bases, and 10 bases separated the two germline ends. DNA for the CDR3: TGTGCCAGCGGCCCCCGGCGGGAGCTGTTTTTT. Translated: CASGPRRELFF. Looking up the rest from reference TRBV28 and TRBJ2-2 gives the full variable domain: DVKVTQSSRYLVKRTGEKVFLECVQDMDHENMFWYRQDPGLGLRLIYFSYDVKMKEKGDIPEGYSVSREKKERFSLILESASTNQTSMYLCASGPRRELFFGEGSRLTVL.